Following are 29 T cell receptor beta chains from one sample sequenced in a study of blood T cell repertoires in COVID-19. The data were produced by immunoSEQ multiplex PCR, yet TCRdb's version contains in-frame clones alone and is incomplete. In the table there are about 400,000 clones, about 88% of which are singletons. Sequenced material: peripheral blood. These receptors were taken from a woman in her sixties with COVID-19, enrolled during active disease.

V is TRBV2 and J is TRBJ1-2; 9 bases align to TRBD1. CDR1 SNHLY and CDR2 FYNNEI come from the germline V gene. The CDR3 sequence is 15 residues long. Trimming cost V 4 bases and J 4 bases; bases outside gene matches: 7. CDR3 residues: CASSGGQGRGYGYTF. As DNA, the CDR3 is TGTGCCAGCAGTGGGGGACAGGGAAGAGGCTATGGCTACACCTTC.

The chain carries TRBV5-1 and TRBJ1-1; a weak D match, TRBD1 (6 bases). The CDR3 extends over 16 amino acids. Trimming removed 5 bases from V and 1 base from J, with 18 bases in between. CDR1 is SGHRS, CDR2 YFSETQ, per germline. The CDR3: CASSFFPGASNTEAFF. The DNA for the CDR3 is TGCGCCAGCAGTTTCTTCCCAGGGGCTTCGAACACTGAAGCTTTCTTT.

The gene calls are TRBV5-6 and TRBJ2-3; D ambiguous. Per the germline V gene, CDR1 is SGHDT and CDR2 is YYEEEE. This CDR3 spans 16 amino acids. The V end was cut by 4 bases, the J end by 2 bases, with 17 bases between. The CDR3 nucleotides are TGTGCCAGCAGCCTTCGGATGTTTGGGCCCACAGATACGCAGTATTTT. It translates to CASSLRMFGPTDTQYF.

This chain's CDR3 is CASSLARQGRMNTEAFF. The CDR3 DNA follows: TGTGCCAGCAGCTTGGCCCGCCAGGGTAGAATGAACACTGAAGCTTTCTTT. The chain has TRBV5-6 and TRBJ1-1, with TRBD1 as a possible D gene (5 bases). CDR1 is SGHDT, CDR2 YYEEEE, per germline. V was shortened by 0 bases and J by 0 bases, with 15 bases between the two germline ends. The CDR3 has 17 residues.

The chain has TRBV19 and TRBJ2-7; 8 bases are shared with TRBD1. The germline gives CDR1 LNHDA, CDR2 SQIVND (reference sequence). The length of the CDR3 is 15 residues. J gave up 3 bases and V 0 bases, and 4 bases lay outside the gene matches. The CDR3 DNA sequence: TGTGCCAGTAGTATAGAGGACAGGGTCGGCTACGAGCAGTACTTC. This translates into CASSIEDRVGYEQYF.

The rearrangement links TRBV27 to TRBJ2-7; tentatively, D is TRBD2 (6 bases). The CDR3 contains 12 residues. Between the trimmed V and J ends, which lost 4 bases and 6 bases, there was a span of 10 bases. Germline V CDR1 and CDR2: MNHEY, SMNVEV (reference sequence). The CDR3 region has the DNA TGTGCCAGCAGTTCCTTGGGGGGCGAGCAGTACTTC. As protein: CASSSLGGEQYF.

This CDR3 is CASMDRGYSPLHF. CDR3 DNA: TGTGCCAGCATGGACAGGGGTTATTCACCCCTCCACTTT. J is TRBJ1-6 and V is TRBV2, with TRBD1 identical over 9 bases. CDR3 length: 13 residues. CDR1 is SNHLY, CDR2 FYNNEI, per germline. J gave up 8 bases and V 7 bases, and 3 bases lay outside the gene matches.

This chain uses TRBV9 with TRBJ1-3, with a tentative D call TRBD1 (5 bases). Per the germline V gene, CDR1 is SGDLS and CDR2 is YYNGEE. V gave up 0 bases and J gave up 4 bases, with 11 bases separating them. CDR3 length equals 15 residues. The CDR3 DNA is TGTGCCAGCAGCGTAGGAACAGGAAGAGGAAACACCATATATTTT. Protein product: CASSVGTGRGNTIYF.

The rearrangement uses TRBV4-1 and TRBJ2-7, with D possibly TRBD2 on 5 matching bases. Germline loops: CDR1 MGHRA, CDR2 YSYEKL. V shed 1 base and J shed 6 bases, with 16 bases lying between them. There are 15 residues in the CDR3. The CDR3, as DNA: TGCGCCAGCAGCCAAGTCCGGAACCCTAGCCTCGAGCAGTACTTC. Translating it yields CASSQVRNPSLEQYF.

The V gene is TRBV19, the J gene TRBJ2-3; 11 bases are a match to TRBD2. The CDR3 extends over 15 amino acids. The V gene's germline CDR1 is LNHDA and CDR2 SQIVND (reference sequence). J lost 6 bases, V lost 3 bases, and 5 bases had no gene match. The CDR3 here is CASSIWLAGGDTQYF. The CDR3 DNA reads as TGTGCCAGTAGTATCTGGCTAGCGGGGGGCGATACGCAGTATTTT.

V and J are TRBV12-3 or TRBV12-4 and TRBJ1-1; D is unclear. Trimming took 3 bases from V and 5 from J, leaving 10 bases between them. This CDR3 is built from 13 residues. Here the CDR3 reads CASSLAPGTEAFF. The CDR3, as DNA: TGTGCCAGCAGTTTGGCCCCGGGGACTGAAGCTTTCTTT.

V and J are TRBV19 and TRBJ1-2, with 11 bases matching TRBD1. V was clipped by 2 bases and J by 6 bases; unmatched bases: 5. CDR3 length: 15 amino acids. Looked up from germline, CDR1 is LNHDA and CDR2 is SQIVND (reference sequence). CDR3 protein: CASSIWTGGSDGYTF. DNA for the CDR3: TGTGCCAGTAGTATATGGACAGGGGGCTCGGATGGCTACACCTTC. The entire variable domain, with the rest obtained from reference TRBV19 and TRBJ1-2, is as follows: DGGITQSPKYLFRKEGQNVTLSCEQNLNHDAMYWYRQDPGQGLRLIYYSQIVNDFQKGDIAEGYSVSREKKESFPLTVTSAQKNPTAFYLCASSIWTGGSDGYTFGSGTRLTVV.

CDR3 sequence reads: CASSADPGQRRSSYEQYF. The CDR3 nucleotides are TGTGCCAGCAGCGCCGACCCGGGACAGCGTAGGAGCTCCTACGAGCAGTACTTC. The genes are TRBV5-5 and TRBJ2-7; 7 bases align to TRBD1. Germline lookup yields CDR1 SGHKS and CDR2 YYEKEE (reference sequence). The CDR3 has 18 residues. The J segment lost 0 bases and the V segment lost 4 bases, leaving 16 bases of the junction unmatched.

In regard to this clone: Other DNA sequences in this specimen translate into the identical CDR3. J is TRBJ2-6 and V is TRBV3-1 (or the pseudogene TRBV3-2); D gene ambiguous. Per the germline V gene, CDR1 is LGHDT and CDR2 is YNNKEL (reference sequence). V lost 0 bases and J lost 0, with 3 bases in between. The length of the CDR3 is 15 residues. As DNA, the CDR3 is TGTGCCAGCAGCCAAGACTCCTCTGGGGCCAACGTCCTGACTTTC. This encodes CASSQDSSGANVLTF.

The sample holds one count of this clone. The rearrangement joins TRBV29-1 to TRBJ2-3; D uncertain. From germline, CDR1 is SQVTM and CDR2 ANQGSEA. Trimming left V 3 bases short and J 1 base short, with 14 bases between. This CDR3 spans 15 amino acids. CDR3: CSVEGALVGTDTQYF. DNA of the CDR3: TGCAGCGTTGAGGGCGCCCTGGTAGGCACAGATACGCAGTATTTT.

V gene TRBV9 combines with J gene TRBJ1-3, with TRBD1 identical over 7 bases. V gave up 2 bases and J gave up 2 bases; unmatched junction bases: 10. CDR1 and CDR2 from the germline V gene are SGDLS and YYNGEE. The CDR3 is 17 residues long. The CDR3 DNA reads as TGTGCCAGCAGCGTGAGGGGACAGAGCGGCACTGGAAACACCATATATTTT. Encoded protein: CASSVRGQSGTGNTIYF.

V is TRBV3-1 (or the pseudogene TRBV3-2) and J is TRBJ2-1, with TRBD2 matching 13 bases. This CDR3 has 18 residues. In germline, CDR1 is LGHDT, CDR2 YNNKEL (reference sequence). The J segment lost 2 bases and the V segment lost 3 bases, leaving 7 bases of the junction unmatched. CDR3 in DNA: TGTGCCAGCAGCCACGATATACTAGCGGGGGGGCCCTACAATGAGCAGTTCTTC. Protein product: CASSHDILAGGPYNEQFF.

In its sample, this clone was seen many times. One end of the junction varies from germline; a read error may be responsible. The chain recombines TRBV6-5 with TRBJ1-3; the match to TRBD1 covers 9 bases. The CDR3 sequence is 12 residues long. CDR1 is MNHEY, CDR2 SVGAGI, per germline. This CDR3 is CASKDRGSTIYF. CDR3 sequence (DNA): TGTGCCAGCAAGGACAGGGGAAGCACCATATATTTT.

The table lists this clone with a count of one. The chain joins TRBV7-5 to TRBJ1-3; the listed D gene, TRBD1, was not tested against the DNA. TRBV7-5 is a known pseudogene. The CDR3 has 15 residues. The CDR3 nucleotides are TGTGCCAGAAGCTTATTGGCCCCATCTGGAAACACCATATATTTT. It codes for CARSLLAPSGNTIYF.

This CDR3 reads CASSAGLAGISYEQYF. DNA for the CDR3: TGTGCCAGCAGCGCTGGACTAGCGGGTATTTCCTACGAGCAGTACTTC. The genes are TRBV9 and TRBJ2-7, with 11 bases identical to TRBD2. CDR3 length: 16 residues. Germline lookup yields CDR1 SGDLS and CDR2 YYNGEE. The V and J ends lost 3 bases and 1 base, in that order; junction bases with no gene match: 6.

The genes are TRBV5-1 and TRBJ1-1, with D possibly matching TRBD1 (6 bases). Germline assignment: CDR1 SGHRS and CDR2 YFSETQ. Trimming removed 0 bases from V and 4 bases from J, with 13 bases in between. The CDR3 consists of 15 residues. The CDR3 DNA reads TGCGCCAGCAGCTTGGGGGCAGGGGAATCCACTGAAGCTTTCTTT. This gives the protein CASSLGAGESTEAFF.

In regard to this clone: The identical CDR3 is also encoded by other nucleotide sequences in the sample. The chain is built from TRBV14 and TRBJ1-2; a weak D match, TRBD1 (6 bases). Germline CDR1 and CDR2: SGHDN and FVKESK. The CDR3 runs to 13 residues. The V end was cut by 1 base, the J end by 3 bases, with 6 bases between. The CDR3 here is CASSQGGHYGYTF. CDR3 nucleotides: TGTGCCAGCAGCCAAGGGGGGCACTATGGCTACACCTTC.

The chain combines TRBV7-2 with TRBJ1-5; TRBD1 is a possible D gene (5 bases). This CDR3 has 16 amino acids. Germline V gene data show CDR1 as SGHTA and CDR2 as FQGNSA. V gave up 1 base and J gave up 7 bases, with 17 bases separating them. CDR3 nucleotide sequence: TGTGCCAGCAGCTTAGTAGGGGCGGGAAATAAGCAGCCCCAGCATTTT. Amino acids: CASSLVGAGNKQPQHF.

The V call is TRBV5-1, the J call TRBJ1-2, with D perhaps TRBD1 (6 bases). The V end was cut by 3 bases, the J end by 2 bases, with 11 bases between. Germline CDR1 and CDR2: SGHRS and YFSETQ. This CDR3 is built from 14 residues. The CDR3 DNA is TGCGCCAGCAGCTCAGGGGTGCAGAACTATGGCTACACCTTC. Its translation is CASSSGVQNYGYTF.

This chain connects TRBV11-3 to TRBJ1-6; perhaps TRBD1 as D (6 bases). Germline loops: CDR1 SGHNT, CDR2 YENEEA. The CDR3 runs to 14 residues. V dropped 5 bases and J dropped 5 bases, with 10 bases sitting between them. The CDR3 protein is CASSPYRDNSPLHF. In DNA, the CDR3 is TGTGCCAGCAGCCCATACAGGGATAATTCACCCCTCCACTTT.

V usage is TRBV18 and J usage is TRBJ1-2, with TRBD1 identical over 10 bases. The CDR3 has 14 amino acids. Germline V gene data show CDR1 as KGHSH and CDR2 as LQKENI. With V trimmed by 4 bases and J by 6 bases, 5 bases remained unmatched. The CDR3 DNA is TGTGCCAGCTCACAACGGACAGGGGGTGATGGCTACACCTTC. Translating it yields CASSQRTGGDGYTF.

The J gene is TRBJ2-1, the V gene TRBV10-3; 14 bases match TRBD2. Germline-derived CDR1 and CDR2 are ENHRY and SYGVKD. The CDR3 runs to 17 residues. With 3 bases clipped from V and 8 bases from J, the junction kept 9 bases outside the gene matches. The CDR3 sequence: CAISDPGLAGEGHEQFF. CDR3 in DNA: TGTGCCATCAGTGACCCGGGACTAGCGGGGGAGGGGCATGAGCAGTTCTTC.

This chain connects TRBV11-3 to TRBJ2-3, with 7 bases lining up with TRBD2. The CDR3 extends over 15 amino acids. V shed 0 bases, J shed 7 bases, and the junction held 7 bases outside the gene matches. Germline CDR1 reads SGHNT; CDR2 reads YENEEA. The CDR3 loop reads CASSLDSGGLNTQYF. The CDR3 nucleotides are TGTGCCAGCAGCTTAGATTCCGGGGGGTTGAATACGCAGTATTTT.

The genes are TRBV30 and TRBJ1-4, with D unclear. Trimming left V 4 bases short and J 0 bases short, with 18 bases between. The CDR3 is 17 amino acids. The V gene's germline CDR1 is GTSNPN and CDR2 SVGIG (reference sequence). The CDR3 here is CAWTPKGEATTNEKLFF. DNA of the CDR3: TGTGCCTGGACCCCTAAGGGAGAAGCTACAACTAATGAAAAACTGTTTTTT. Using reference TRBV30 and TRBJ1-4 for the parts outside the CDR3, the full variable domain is SQTIHQWPATLVQPVGSPLSLECTVEGTSNPNLYWYRQAAGRGLQLLFYSVGIGQISSEVPQNLSASRPQDRQFILSSKKLLLSDSGFYLCAWTPKGEATTNEKLFFGSGTQLSVL.